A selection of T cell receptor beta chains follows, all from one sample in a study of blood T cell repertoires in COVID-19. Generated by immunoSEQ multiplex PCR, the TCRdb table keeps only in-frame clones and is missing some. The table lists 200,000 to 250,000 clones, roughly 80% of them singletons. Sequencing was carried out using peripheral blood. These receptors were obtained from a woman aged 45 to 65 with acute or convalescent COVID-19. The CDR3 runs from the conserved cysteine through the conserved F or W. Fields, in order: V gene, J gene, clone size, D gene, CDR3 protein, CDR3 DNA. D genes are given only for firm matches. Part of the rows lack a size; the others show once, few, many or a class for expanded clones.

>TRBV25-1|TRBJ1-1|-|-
CASSETRAEAFF
TGTGCCAGCAGTGAAACCAGGGCTGAAGCTTTCTTT
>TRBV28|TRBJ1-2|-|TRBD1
CASSFGAGGIYGYTF
TGTGCCAGCAGTTTCGGGGCAGGGGGAATTTATGGCTACACCTTC
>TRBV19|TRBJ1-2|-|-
CASSISAGDNYGYTF
TGTGCCAGTAGTATATCAGCAGGGGACAACTATGGCTACACCTTC
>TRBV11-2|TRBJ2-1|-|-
CASSLSRLAYNEQFF
TGTGCCAGCAGCTTAAGTCGGCTAGCGTACAATGAGCAGTTCTTC
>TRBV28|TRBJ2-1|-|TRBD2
CASSFPGTSGNEQFF
TGTGCCAGCAGTTTCCCCGGGACTAGCGGGAATGAGCAGTTCTTC
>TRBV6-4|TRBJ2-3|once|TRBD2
CASSRLAGGVDTQYF
TGTGCCAGCAGCCGACTAGCGGGAGGGGTCGATACGCAGTATTTT
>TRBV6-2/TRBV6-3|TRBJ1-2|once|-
CASSDPADYGYTF
TGTGCCAGCAGTGACCCTGCGGACTATGGCTACACCTTC
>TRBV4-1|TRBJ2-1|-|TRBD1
CASSQDPGTVYNEQFF
TGCGCCAGCAGCCAAGATCCCGGGACAGTCTACAATGAGCAGTTCTTC
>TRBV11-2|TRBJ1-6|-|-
CASSPQGSTYNSPLHF
TGTGCCAGCAGCCCCCAGGGGTCGACCTATAATTCACCCCTCCACTTT
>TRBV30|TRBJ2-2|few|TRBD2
CAWSVLAGTGELFF
TGTGCCTGGAGTGTACTAGCGGGCACCGGGGAGCTGTTTTTT
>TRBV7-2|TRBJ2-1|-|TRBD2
CASSPQRGDLSSYNEQFF
TGTGCCAGCAGCCCTCAGCGGGGGGACTTGAGCTCCTACAATGAGCAGTTCTTC
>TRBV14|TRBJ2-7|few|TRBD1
CASSRQTGLEQYF
TGTGCCAGCAGCCGGCAGACAGGGTTGGAGCAGTACTTC
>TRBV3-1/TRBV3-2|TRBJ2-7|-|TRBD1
CASSQDAGTGLEQYF
TGTGCCAGCAGCCAAGACGCCGGGACAGGGCTCGAGCAGTACTTC
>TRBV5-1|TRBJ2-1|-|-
CASSFGGDNEQFF
TGCGCCAGCAGCTTTGGCGGTGACAATGAGCAGTTCTTC
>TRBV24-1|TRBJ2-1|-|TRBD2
CATSRRESSYNEQFF
TGTGCCACCAGTAGGCGGGAGAGCTCCTACAATGAGCAGTTCTTC
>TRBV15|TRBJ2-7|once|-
CATSRSSVHEQYF
TGTGCCACCAGCAGGTCTAGCGTCCACGAGCAGTACTTC
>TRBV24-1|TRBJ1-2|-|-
CATSDSEEYGYTF
TGTGCCACCAGTGATTCGGAGGAGTATGGCTACACCTTC
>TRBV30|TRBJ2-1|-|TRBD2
CAWSLSLAGASYNEQFF
TGTGCCTGGAGTCTAAGTCTAGCGGGCGCTTCCTACAATGAGCAGTTCTTC
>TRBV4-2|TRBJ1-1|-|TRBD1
CASSQDQWGQGGTEAFF
TGTGCCAGCAGCCAAGATCAATGGGGGCAGGGGGGTACTGAAGCTTTCTTT
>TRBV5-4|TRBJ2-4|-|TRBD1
CASSRSFGTEGDKNIQYF
TGTGCCAGCAGCCGATCGTTCGGGACAGAGGGGGACAAAAACATTCAGTACTTC
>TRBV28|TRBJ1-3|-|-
CASSPDGIGNTIYF
TGTGCCAGCAGTCCCGACGGGATCGGAAACACCATATATTTT
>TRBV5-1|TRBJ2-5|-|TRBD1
CASSLRGTGGEETQYF
TGCGCCAGCAGCTTGAGAGGGACAGGGGGCGAAGAGACCCAGTACTTC
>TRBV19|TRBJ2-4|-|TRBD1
CASSYTGTGPKNIQYF
TGTGCCAGTAGTTATACCGGGACAGGCCCCAAAAACATTCAGTACTTC
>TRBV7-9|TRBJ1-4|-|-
CASSLDAGDGKLFF
TGTGCCAGCAGCTTAGACGCCGGGGATGGAAAACTGTTTTTT
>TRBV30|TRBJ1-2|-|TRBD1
CAWNLVGGRSYGYTF
TGTGCCTGGAACCTGGTAGGGGGCAGGAGCTATGGCTACACCTTC
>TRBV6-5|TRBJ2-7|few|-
CAGGATSLRDEQYF
TGTGCCGGCGGGGCTACTAGCCTTAGGGACGAGCAGTACTTC
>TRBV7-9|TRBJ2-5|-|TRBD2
CASSRSGLAGVETQYF
TGTGCCAGCAGCAGATCGGGACTAGCGGGAGTAGAGACCCAGTACTTC
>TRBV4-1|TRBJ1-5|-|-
CASSQDLGASGNQPQHF
TGCGCCAGCAGCCAAGATCTGGGGGCGAGTGGCAATCAGCCCCAGCATTTT
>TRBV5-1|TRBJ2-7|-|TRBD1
CASSLRTGRDEQYF
TGCGCCAGCAGCTTACGGACAGGGCGAGACGAGCAGTACTTC
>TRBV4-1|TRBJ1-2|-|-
CASSQSRGWYGYTF
TGCGCCAGCAGCCAATCCCGGGGATGGTATGGCTACACCTTC
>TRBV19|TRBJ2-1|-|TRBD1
CASSLSKTGGPSYNEQFF
TGTGCCAGTAGCCTATCCAAGACAGGGGGGCCCTCCTACAATGAGCAGTTCTTC
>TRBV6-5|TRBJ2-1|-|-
CASSYLAGTSYNEQFF
TGTGCCAGCAGTTACCTGGCGGGGACCTCCTACAATGAGCAGTTCTTC
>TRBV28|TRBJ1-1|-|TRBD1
CASRRGQENTEAFF
TGTGCCAGCAGAAGGGGACAGGAGAACACTGAAGCTTTCTTT
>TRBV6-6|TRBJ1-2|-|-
CASSYGRVGTNYGYTF
TGTGCCAGCAGTTACGGCAGGGTGGGCACTAACTATGGCTACACCTTC
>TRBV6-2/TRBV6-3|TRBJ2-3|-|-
CASSPGFDRADTQYF
TGTGCCAGCAGTCCAGGGTTTGATCGGGCGGATACGCAGTATTTT
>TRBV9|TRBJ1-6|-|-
CASSRENSPLHF
TGTGCCAGCAGTCGGGAAAATTCACCCCTCCACTTT
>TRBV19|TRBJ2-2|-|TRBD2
CASQGLSTGELFF
TGTGCCAGCCAGGGACTAAGCACCGGGGAGCTGTTTTTT
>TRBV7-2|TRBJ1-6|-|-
CASSLEQGRSPLHF
TGTGCCAGCAGCTTAGAACAGGGCCGATCACCCCTCCACTTT
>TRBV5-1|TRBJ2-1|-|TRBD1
CASSLNRGLNNEQFF
TGCGCCAGCAGCTTAAACAGGGGTTTAAACAATGAGCAGTTCTTC
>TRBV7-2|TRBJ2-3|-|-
CASSLDGRGTDTQYF
TGTGCCAGCAGCTTAGACGGGAGAGGGACAGATACGCAGTATTTT